The subject of this entry is one T cell receptor (beta chain). The target antigen is unknown. The germline V gene has CDR1 WSHSY and CDR2 SAAADI. V was pared by 10 bases and J by 0 bases, with 7 bases of the junction left unmatched. There are 15 residues in the CDR3. The sample originates from a study of cytomegalovirus exposure and HLA in healthy donors. Study-level points and caveats: Diagnosis of cytomegalovirus status made by the classifier reportedly showed high specificity and sensitivity.

PCR primers comprised 60 Vbeta and 13 Jbeta primers. Profiling relied on immunoSEQ multiplex PCR, and the TCRdb table lists in-frame clones only, not all of them. The sample shows 120,000 to 150,000 clones, roughly two thirds of them seen only once. The sequenced material came from PBMCs. The sequence derives from a woman aged 40-49 years in good health and CMV-seronegative. The rearrangement joins TRBV10-2 to TRBJ1-5; 9 bases match TRBD1. The CDR3 loop reads CATRQGENSNQPQHF. CDR3 in DNA: TGCGCCACGCGACAGGGGGAAAATAGCAATCAGCCCCAGCATTTT.